The 22 T cell receptor beta chains listed next were all sequenced from one sample in a study of cytomegalovirus exposure and HLA in healthy donors. The PCR employed 60 Vbeta primers together with 13 Jbeta primers. Clones were read by immunoSEQ multiplex PCR, and TCRdb kept only the in-frame ones, dropping some. The table lists approximately 27,000 clones. Sequencing was done on a sample of PBMCs. The receptors were sampled from a young man in good health and CMV-seronegative.

V and J are TRBV7-2 and TRBJ2-1; 10 positions match TRBD1. The CDR3 spans 16 residues. Germline loops: CDR1 SGHTA, CDR2 FQGNSA. After removal of 2 bases from V and 8 bases from J, the junction contained 9 bases not matched to a gene. CDR3 amino acids: CASSLTRDRGVDEQFF. As DNA, the CDR3 is TGTGCCAGCAGCTTAACCCGGGACAGGGGCGTAGATGAGCAGTTCTTC. The entire variable domain, with the rest obtained from reference TRBV7-2 and TRBJ2-1, is as follows: GAGVSQSPSNKVTEKGKDVELRCDPISGHTALYWYRQSLGQGLEFLIYFQGNSAPDKSGLPSDRFSAERTGGSVSTLTIQRTQQEDSAVYLCASSLTRDRGVDEQFFGPGTRLTVL.

The chain employs TRBV7-9 and TRBJ2-7, with D perhaps matching TRBD1 (7 bases). V dropped 5 bases and J dropped 3 bases, with 11 bases sitting between them. Germline CDR1 is SEHNR and CDR2 is FQNEAQ (reference sequence). The CDR3 covers 13 residues. CDR3 sequence reads: CASSTQGGYEQYF. CDR3 in DNA: TGTGCCAGCAGCACCCAGGGGGGCTACGAGCAGTACTTC. Full variable domain (outside the CDR3, taken from reference TRBV7-9 and TRBJ2-7): DTGVSQNPRHKITKRGQNVTFRCDPISEHNRLYWYRQTLGQGPEFLTYFQNEAQLEKSRLLSDRFSAERPKGSFSTLEIQRTEQGDSAMYLCASSTQGGYEQYFGPGTRLTVT.

This chain uses TRBV13 with TRBJ2-1; no clear D gene. V lost 5 bases, J lost 4 bases, and 12 bases lay in between. Looked up from germline, CDR1 is PRHDT and CDR2 is FYEKMQ (reference sequence). This CDR3 has 14 residues. DNA for the CDR3: TGTGCCAGCAGCCGCCCCGAGTTATACAATGAGCAGTTCTTC. It yields the protein CASSRPELYNEQFF.

The gene calls are TRBV5-8 and TRBJ2-5; D possibly corresponds to TRBD2 (5 bases). Trimming cost V 5 bases and J 7 bases, with 9 bases left between them. CDR1 SGHTS and CDR2 YDEGEE come from the germline V gene. The CDR3 loop spans 11 amino acids. The DNA of the CDR3 is TGTGCCAGCAGATCCGGGGTGACCCAGTACTTC. Its translation is CASRSGVTQYF.

The chain joins TRBV5-1 to TRBJ2-5, with 9 bases identical to TRBD1. The DNA end is more similar to TRBJ2-7, so the J call may be wrong. This CDR3 has 14 residues. The V gene's germline CDR1 is SGHRS and CDR2 YFSETQ. CDR3: CASSVTGGSYEQYF. As DNA, the CDR3 is TGCGCCAGCAGCGTGACAGGGGGATCCTACGAGCAGTACTTC.

V and J are TRBV18 and TRBJ1-5; D might be TRBD1 (6 bases). Germline-derived CDR1 and CDR2 are KGHSH and LQKENI. The CDR3 is made up of 18 amino acids. V lost 3 bases and J 0 bases, leaving 18 bases between the germline ends. The CDR3 here is CASSPTPTGLYSNQPQHF. CDR3 DNA sequence: TGTGCCAGCTCACCTACCCCCACAGGGCTCTATAGCAATCAGCCCCAGCATTTT.

The chain combines TRBV5-6 with TRBJ1-2; tentative D call: TRBD1 (5 bases). The length of the CDR3 is 11 residues. The germline V and J ends were trimmed by 7 bases and 5 bases, with 9 bases remaining between them. The germline V gene has CDR1 SGHDT and CDR2 YYEEEE. The CDR3 sequence is CASGTLYGYTF. In nucleotides, the CDR3 is TGTGCCAGCGGGACTCTGTATGGCTACACCTTC.

The chain has TRBV5-1 and TRBJ1-4; 7 bases are a match to TRBD1. Germline CDR1 SGHRS, CDR2 YFSETQ. The CDR3 is 14 residues long. Trimming cost V 2 bases and J 11 bases; bases outside gene matches: 9. CDR3 region: CASSLGDSGDKLFF. Here the CDR3 DNA reads TGCGCCAGCAGCTTAGGGGACAGTGGGGACAAACTGTTTTTT. Complete variable domain (other parts from reference TRBV5-1 and TRBJ1-4): KAGVTQTPRYLIKTRGQQVTLSCSPISGHRSVSWYQQTPGQGLQFLFEYFSETQRNKGNFPGRFSGRQFSNSRSEMNVSTLELGDSALYLCASSLGDSGDKLFFGSGTQLSVL.

The chain carries TRBV28 and TRBJ2-3, with a tentative D call TRBD1 (6 bases). The V end lost 1 base, the J end lost 2 bases, and 10 bases lay between the germline ends. The germline CDR1 and CDR2 sequences are MDHEN and SYDVKM. CDR3 length: 15 residues. CDR3 region: CASSLLGAITDTQYF. The DNA of the CDR3 is TGTGCCAGCAGTTTATTGGGGGCAATCACAGATACGCAGTATTTT.

The genes are TRBV28 and TRBJ1-1; D uncertain. This CDR3 is built from 12 residues. V shed 6 bases and J shed 4 bases, with 9 bases lying between them. In germline, CDR1 is MDHEN, CDR2 SYDVKM. The CDR3 sequence: CASSPESTEAFF. In nucleotides, the CDR3 is TGTGCCAGCAGCCCCGAGAGCACTGAAGCTTTCTTT.

The chain employs TRBV27 and TRBJ2-7, with 8 bases fitting TRBD1. Per the germline V gene, CDR1 is MNHEY and CDR2 is SMNVEV (reference sequence). Unmatched junction bases numbered 12, after V lost 8 bases and J lost 6 bases. The length of the CDR3 is 14 residues. This CDR3 is CASARCRGLCEQYF. CDR3 in DNA: TGTGCCAGCGCCCGATGCAGGGGGCTCTGCGAGCAGTACTTC.

The chain is built from TRBV25-1 and TRBJ2-3; unclear D gene. The CDR3 totals 11 residues. V lost 4 bases and J lost 5, with 4 bases in between. Germline V gives CDR1 MGHDK, CDR2 SYGVNS. The CDR3 loop reads CASSGGDTQYF. DNA of the CDR3: TGTGCCAGCAGTGGAGGAGATACGCAGTATTTT. The entire variable domain, with the rest obtained from reference TRBV25-1 and TRBJ2-3, is as follows: EADIYQTPRYLVIGTGKKITLECSQTMGHDKMYWYQQDPGMELHLIHYSYGVNSTEKGDLSSESTVSRIRTEHFPLTLESARPSHTSQYLCASSGGDTQYFGPGTRLTVL.

To note about this clone: A junction end diverges from the germline sequence, so it may reflect a read error. V is TRBV29-1 and J is TRBJ2-7, with D possibly being TRBD1 (5 bases). The CDR3 runs 12 residues. Per the germline V gene, CDR1 is SQVTM and CDR2 is ANQGSEA. This CDR3 is CSVEDSSYEQYF. CDR3 sequence (DNA): TGCAGCGTGGAAGACAGCTCCTACGAGCAGTACTTC.

The chain employs TRBV6-1 and TRBJ1-1; 8 nucleotides align to TRBD1. V dropped 1 base and J dropped 2; count of bases not matched to a gene: 12. This CDR3 is built from 18 residues. Germline V lookup: CDR1 MNHNS, CDR2 SASEGT. The CDR3 nucleotides are TGTGCCAGCAGTGAAGAACCAGGGGGCCGGACGGGAAACACTGAAGCTTTCTTT. Its translation is CASSEEPGGRTGNTEAFF.

This rearrangement joins TRBV7-3 to TRBJ1-1; no definite D call. This CDR3 region has 14 residues. The V and J ends lost 5 bases and 5 bases respectively, with 15 bases between them. CDR1 and CDR2 from the germline V gene are SGHTA and FQGTGA. CDR3 nucleotides: TGTGCCAGCAGCCGTGGACTACTGGGAACTGAAGCTTTCTTT. Amino acid sequence: CASSRGLLGTEAFF.

The rearrangement uses TRBV5-4 and TRBJ1-2; a possible D gene is TRBD1 (6 bases). Germline V lookup: CDR1 SGHNT, CDR2 YYREEE (reference sequence). There are 17 residues in the CDR3. V dropped 3 bases and J dropped 1 base, with 19 bases sitting between them. CDR3 nucleotide sequence: TGTGCCAGCAGCTGGGGCCAAGCGGGACATTATAACTATGGCTACACCTTC. Protein: CASSWGQAGHYNYGYTF. Supplemented by reference TRBV5-4 and TRBJ1-2, the full variable domain reads ETGVTQSPTHLIKTRGQQVTLRCSSQSGHNTVSWYQQALGQGPQFIFQYYREEENGRGNFPPRFSGLQFPNYSSELNVNALELDDSALYLCASSWGQAGHYNYGYTFGSGTRLTVV.

This chain joins TRBV5-6 and TRBJ2-3; 9 bases fit TRBD2. V lost 3 bases to trimming and J lost 1 base; unmatched junction nucleotides: 12. The CDR3 runs to 18 residues. Looked up from germline, CDR1 is SGHDT and CDR2 is YYEEEE. This CDR3 reads CASSSLGLASGGTDTQYF. The DNA for the CDR3 is TGTGCCAGCAGCTCCCTGGGGTTAGCTAGCGGGGGCACAGATACGCAGTATTTT.

The chain joins TRBV27 to TRBJ1-5; D remains ambiguous. Germline loops: CDR1 MNHEY, CDR2 SMNVEV (reference sequence). The CDR3 has 14 amino acids. Trimming cost V 3 bases and J 1 base, with 7 bases left between them. The CDR3 loop reads CASSLTGSNQPQHF. The CDR3 DNA is TGTGCCAGCAGTTTGACGGGGAGCAATCAGCCCCAGCATTTT.

V gene TRBV7-9 combines with J gene TRBJ2-5; 10 bases agree with TRBD1. After removal of 7 bases from V and 2 bases from J, the junction contained 4 bases not matched to a gene. Germline V gives CDR1 SEHNR, CDR2 FQNEAQ (reference sequence). This CDR3 comprises 14 residues. The CDR3 DNA reads TGTGCCAGCAACCGGGACAGGGGTCAAGAGACCCAGTACTTC. It translates to CASNRDRGQETQYF.

The V call is TRBV14, the J call TRBJ1-1; D is unclear. This CDR3 comprises 14 residues. V dropped 4 bases and J dropped 4 bases, with 13 bases sitting between them. Germline V gene lookup returns CDR1 SGHDN and CDR2 FVKESK. The CDR3 bases are TGTGCCAGCAGCCGAGCTGGAGGGATCACTGAAGCTTTCTTT. Amino acid sequence: CASSRAGGITEAFF.

The CDR3 reads CASSLDRVGYEQYF. The CDR3 region has the DNA TGTGCCAGCAGCCTGGACAGGGTAGGTTACGAGCAGTACTTC. The chain recombines TRBV4-2 with TRBJ2-7; 8 nucleotides align to TRBD1. The germline V gene has CDR1 LGHNA and CDR2 YNFKEQ. The V and J ends lost 4 bases and 4 bases, in that order; junction bases with no gene match: 6. This CDR3 comprises 14 residues.

The rearrangement joins TRBV6-5 to TRBJ1-1; D not resolved. The CDR3 contains 12 residues. Germline values: CDR1 MNHEY, CDR2 SVGAGI. V lost 6 bases, J lost 5 bases, and 10 bases lay in between. CDR3 DNA: TGTGCCAGCAGCACACCCTGGACTGAAGCTTTCTTT. Encoded protein: CASSTPWTEAFF.